This T cell receptor beta chain emerged from a study of cytomegalovirus exposure and HLA in healthy donors. This clone was picked up one time. What it recognizes is unknown. Study-wide points: The majority of TCR sequences were rare, yet some public TCRs appeared in many donors. Common viral pathogens seemed, in a later analysis, to connect with several of the most significant clusters.

The germline V gene encodes CDR1 ENHRY and CDR2 SYGVKD. This CDR3 is 15 amino acids long. The V segment lost 11 bases and the J segment 3 bases; nucleotides outside the gene matches: 10. The PCR had 60 Vbeta and 13 Jbeta primers. Data came from immunoSEQ multiplex PCR; TCRdb stores just in-frame clones and leaves some out. The sample carries 200,000 or so clones, over 70% recorded once. The rearrangement joins TRBV10-3 to TRBJ2-2, with TRBD1 identical over 9 bases. Sequencing used PBMCs. This TCR was sampled from a woman in her late teens or twenties in good health and CMV-seropositive. The CDR3 region has the DNA TGTGCCGTAAAGAGGGGACAGGGTGACACCGGGGAGCTGTTTTTT. This gives the protein CAVKRGQGDTGELFF.